One sample yielded the 11 T cell receptor beta chains listed below, sequenced in a study of low-dose radiotherapy and immunotherapy resistance in tumors. Primers targeting TRAV and TRBV primed first-strand cDNA, covering alpha and beta chains. PCR amplification of the TCRs was performed with Phusion for 15 to 25 PCR cycles, and it relied on a constant-region primer together with a V-primer adapter. TCRdb independently ran MiXCR on the reads; one entry per CDR3 protein. The sample lists some 85,000 distinct CDR3 sequences, approximately 19% seen once, with about 5.9% in the top ten. Time point reported: before trial treatment. The source was PBMCs, collected before treatment. These receptors came from a male donor with prostate cancer.

The sample holds many counts of this clonotype. This chain links TRBV2 with TRBJ1-5; tentatively, D is TRBD1 (6 bases). Germline CDR1 reads SNHLY; CDR2 reads FYNNEI. The CDR3 totals 16 residues. Between the trimmed V and J ends, which lost 6 bases and 3 bases, there was a span of 18 bases. The CDR3 region is CASSTRSEGDNQPQHF. For the CDR3, the DNA is TGTGCCAGCAGCACAAGGTCAGAGGGGGACAATCAGCCCCAGCATTTT.

This clonotype was picked up many times. The J gene is TRBJ2-7, the V gene TRBV5-1; D perhaps matches TRBD1 (6 bases). Trimming stripped 5 bases from V and 4 bases from J, with 16 bases between. The CDR3 totals 14 residues. CDR1 and CDR2 from the germline V gene are SGHRS and YFSETQ. The CDR3 here is CASRGEGGVYEQYF. The CDR3 DNA sequence: TGCGCCAGCAGAGGCGAAGGGGGTGTATACGAGCAGTACTTC.

This clonotype appeared many times. The chain joins TRBV20-1 to TRBJ2-1; D unresolved. The CDR3 runs to 12 residues. Germline lookup yields CDR1 DFQATT and CDR2 SNEGSKA (reference sequence). The V end was cut by 7 bases, the J end by 4 bases, with 11 bases between. This chain's CDR3 is CSGIDGYNEQFF. CDR3 nucleotides: TGCAGTGGCATCGATGGGTACAATGAGCAGTTCTTC.

This clonotype has a count of ten or more. This sequence joins TRBV14 and TRBJ2-2; D perhaps matches TRBD2 (6 bases). The CDR3 totals 14 residues. Germline V gene data show CDR1 as SGHDN and CDR2 as FVKESK. V was shortened by 6 bases and J by 1 base, with 9 bases between the two germline ends. Here the CDR3 DNA reads TGTGCCAGCAGTCGACTAGGGAACACCGGGGAGCTGTTTTTT. Amino acids: CASSRLGNTGELFF. Combining the CDR3 with reference TRBV14 and TRBJ2-2 gives the whole variable domain EAGVTQFPSHSVIEKGQTVTLRCDPISGHDNLYWYRRVMGKEIKFLLHFVKESKQDESGMPNNRFLAERTGGTYSTLKVQPAELEDSGVYFCASSRLGNTGELFFGEGSRLTVL.

This clonotype was detected ten times or more. V usage is TRBV6-2 or TRBV6-3 and J usage is TRBJ2-7; 12 bases are a match to TRBD1. The CDR3 has 15 residues. J was trimmed by 4 bases and V by 2 bases; bases with no gene match: 3. Per germline, CDR1 MNHEY and CDR2 SVGEGT. Here the CDR3 reads CASSYRGQGAYEQYF. The DNA of the CDR3 is TGTGCCAGCAGTTACAGGGGACAGGGGGCGTACGAGCAGTACTTC.

CDR3 in DNA: TGCGCCAGCAGCACGAATGTAGCGGGGCAAGAGACCCAGTACTTC. Residues: CASSTNVAGQETQYF. V and J are TRBV5-1 and TRBJ2-5; 8 bases align to TRBD2. Trimming removed 4 bases from V and 2 bases from J; junction bases left unmatched: 7. Germline lookup yields CDR1 SGHRS and CDR2 YFSETQ. The CDR3 spans 15 residues. Full variable domain (missing parts from reference TRBV5-1 and TRBJ2-5): KAGVTQTPRYLIKTRGQQVTLSCSPISGHRSVSWYQQTPGQGLQFLFEYFSETQRNKGNFPGRFSGRQFSNSRSEMNVSTLELGDSALYLCASSTNVAGQETQYFGPGTRLLVL.

This clonotype was detected many times. The chain carries TRBV5-1 and TRBJ2-1; 12 nucleotides agree with TRBD2. CDR1 and CDR2 from the germline V gene are SGHRS and YFSETQ. The junction had 5 bases not matched to a gene; V was cut back by 0 bases and J by 4 bases. This CDR3 spans 17 amino acids. CDR3 sequence: CASSLGGTSGRYNEQFF. The CDR3 nucleotides are TGCGCCAGCAGCTTGGGAGGGACTAGCGGGCGATACAATGAGCAGTTCTTC. Full variable domain (outside the CDR3, taken from reference TRBV5-1 and TRBJ2-1): KAGVTQTPRYLIKTRGQQVTLSCSPISGHRSVSWYQQTPGQGLQFLFEYFSETQRNKGNFPGRFSGRQFSNSRSEMNVSTLELGDSALYLCASSLGGTSGRYNEQFFGPGTRLTVL.

This clonotype was counted ten times or more. The chain recombines TRBV7-9 with TRBJ2-1; the D is unclear. With 0 bases removed from V and 0 bases from J, the gap between germline ends came to 9 bases. The CDR3 is 16 amino acids. The V gene's germline CDR1 is SEHNR and CDR2 FQNEAQ (reference sequence). CDR3 in amino acids: CASSLALTGSYNEQFF. CDR3 DNA: TGTGCCAGCAGCTTAGCGCTAACCGGCTCCTACAATGAGCAGTTCTTC.

In its sample, this clonotype was seen many times. The V gene is TRBV20-1, the J gene TRBJ2-3, with unresolved D. Germline V lookup: CDR1 DFQATT, CDR2 SNEGSKA (reference sequence). V lost 3 bases, J lost 5 bases, and 6 bases lay in between. The CDR3 is made up of 11 amino acids. CDR3 DNA: TGCAGTGCTAGGCACGGAGATACGCAGTATTTT. Its protein product is CSARHGDTQYF.

This clonotype has at least ten counts. This rearrangement joins TRBV15 to TRBJ2-1, with D perhaps given as TRBD1 or TRBD2 (5 bases each). The V and J ends lost 5 bases and 1 base respectively, with 15 bases between them. The CDR3 has 16 residues. Germline lookup yields CDR1 LNHNV and CDR2 YYDKDF (reference sequence). The CDR3 is CATSGELEGSYNEQFF. In DNA form, the CDR3 reads TGTGCCACCAGCGGCGAGTTAGAGGGGTCCTACAATGAGCAGTTCTTC.

The CDR3 is CASSPAGQGVHEQYF. The CDR3 coding sequence is TGCGCCAGCAGCCCGGCGGGACAGGGGGTCCACGAGCAGTACTTC. The chain employs TRBV5-1 and TRBJ2-7, with TRBD1 identical over 11 bases. CDR1 and CDR2 (germline): SGHRS, YFSETQ. The V and J ends lost 4 bases and 5 bases, in that order; junction bases with no gene match: 8. The CDR3 spans 15 residues.